The T cell receptor beta chain under discussion was sequenced for a study of shared clonotypes between healthy human individuals. TCRdb keeps only in-frame clones here, not all; method: immunoSEQ multiplex PCR. The sample contains 900,000 to 1,200,000 clones, approximately 78% of which appear only once. The V gene lost 5 bases and the J gene lost 6 bases, with 10 bases spanning the gap. This CDR3 is 12 amino acids long. CDR1 SGHDT and CDR2 YYEEEE come from the germline V gene. This chain links TRBV5-6 with TRBJ2-3; D call uncertain. The TCR sequence derives from a young man in good health. Some clones in this sample may be carry-over from other donors' samples. Sequencing was done on a sample of memory CD4+ T cells from PBMCs. The subset is: CD45RA-negative fraction. CDR3 DNA sequence: TGTGCCAGCAGTTCAGGAAGGGATACGCAGTATTTT. Encoded protein: CASSSGRDTQYF.